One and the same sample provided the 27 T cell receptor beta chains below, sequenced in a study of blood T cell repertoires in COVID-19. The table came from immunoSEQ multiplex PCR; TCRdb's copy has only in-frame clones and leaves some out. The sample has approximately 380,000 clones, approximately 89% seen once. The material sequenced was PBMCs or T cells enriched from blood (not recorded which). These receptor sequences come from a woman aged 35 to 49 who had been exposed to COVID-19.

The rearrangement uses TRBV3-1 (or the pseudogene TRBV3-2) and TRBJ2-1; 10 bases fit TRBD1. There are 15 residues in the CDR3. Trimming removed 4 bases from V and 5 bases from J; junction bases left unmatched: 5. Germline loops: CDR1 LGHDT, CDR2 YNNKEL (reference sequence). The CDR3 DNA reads TGTGCCAGCAGCCCCGGGACAGGGGTCAACAATGAGCAGTTCTTC. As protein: CASSPGTGVNNEQFF.

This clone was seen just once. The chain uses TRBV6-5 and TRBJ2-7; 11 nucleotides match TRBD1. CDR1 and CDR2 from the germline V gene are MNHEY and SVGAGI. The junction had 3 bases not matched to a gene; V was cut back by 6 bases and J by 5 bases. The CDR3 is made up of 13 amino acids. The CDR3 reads CASRGTGGHEQYF. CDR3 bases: TGTGCCAGCAGAGGGACAGGGGGGCACGAGCAGTACTTC.

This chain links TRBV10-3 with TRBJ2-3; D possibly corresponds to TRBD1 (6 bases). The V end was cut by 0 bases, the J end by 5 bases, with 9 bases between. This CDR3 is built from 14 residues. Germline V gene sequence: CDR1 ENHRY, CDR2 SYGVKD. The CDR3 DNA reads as TGTGCCATCAGTGAGTCCCCCAGGGGAGATACGCAGTATTTT. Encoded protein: CAISESPRGDTQYF.

CDR3 DNA sequence: TGTGCCAGTAGTCAGGATTGGGACTATGGCTACACCTTC. This encodes CASSQDWDYGYTF. The chain has TRBV19 and TRBJ1-2; D not resolved. Germline V gene sequence: CDR1 LNHDA, CDR2 SQIVND (reference sequence). This CDR3 is 13 amino acids long. Trimming took off 5 bases at V and 3 bases at J, with 10 bases between the two ends.

The CDR3 is CASSPATSGGYEQYF. In nucleotides, the CDR3 is TGTGCCAGCAGCCCAGCGACTAGCGGAGGCTACGAGCAGTACTTC. V and J are TRBV7-2 and TRBJ2-7; 9 bases are a match to TRBD2. V lost 5 bases and J lost 3; bases outside the gene matches: 8. The CDR3 extends over 15 amino acids. Per the germline V gene, CDR1 is SGHTA and CDR2 is FQGNSA.

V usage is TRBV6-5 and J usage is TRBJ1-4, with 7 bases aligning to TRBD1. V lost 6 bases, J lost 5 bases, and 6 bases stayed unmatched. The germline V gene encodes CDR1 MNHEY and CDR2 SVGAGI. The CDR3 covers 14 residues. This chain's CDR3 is CASRWDSLNEKLFF. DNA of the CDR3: TGTGCCAGCAGATGGGACAGCCTGAATGAAAAACTGTTTTTT.

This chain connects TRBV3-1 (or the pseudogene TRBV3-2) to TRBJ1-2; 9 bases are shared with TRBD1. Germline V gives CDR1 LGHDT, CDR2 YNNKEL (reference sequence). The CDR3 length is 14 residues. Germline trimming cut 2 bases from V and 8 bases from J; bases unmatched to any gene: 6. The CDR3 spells CASSQRDRVEGYTF. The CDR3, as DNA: TGTGCCAGCAGCCAAAGGGACAGGGTGGAGGGCTACACCTTC.

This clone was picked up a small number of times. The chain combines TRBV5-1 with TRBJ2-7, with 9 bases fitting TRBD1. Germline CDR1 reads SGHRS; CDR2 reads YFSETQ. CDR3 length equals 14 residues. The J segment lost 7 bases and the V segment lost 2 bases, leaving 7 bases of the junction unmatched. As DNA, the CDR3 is TGCGCCAGCAGCTTTTGGGGGGGACAGGGTGAGCAGTACTTC. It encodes CASSFWGGQGEQYF.

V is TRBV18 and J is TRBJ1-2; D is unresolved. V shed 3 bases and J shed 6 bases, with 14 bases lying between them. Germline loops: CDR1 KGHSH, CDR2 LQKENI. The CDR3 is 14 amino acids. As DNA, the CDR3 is TGTGCCAGCTCACCCTCTGGGGAGGGTCATGGCTACACCTTC. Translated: CASSPSGEGHGYTF.

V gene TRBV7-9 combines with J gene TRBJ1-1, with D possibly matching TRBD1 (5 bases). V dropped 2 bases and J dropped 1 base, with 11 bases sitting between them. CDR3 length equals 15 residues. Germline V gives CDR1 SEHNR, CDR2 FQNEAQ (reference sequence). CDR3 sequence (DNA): TGTGCCAGCAGCTTATCCAGGGCCGGGAACACTGAAGCTTTCTTT. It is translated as CASSLSRAGNTEAFF.

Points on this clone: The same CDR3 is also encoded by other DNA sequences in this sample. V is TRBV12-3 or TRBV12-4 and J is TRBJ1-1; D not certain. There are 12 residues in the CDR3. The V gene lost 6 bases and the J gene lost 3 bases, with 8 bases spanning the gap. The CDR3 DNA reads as TGTGCCAGCAGCCTATTGGACACTGAAGCTTTCTTT. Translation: CASSLLDTEAFF.

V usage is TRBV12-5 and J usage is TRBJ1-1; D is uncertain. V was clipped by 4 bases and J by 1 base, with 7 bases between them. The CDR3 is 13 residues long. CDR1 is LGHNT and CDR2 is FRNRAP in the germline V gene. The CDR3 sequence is CASGSGKNTEAFF. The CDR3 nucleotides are TGTGCTAGTGGTTCCGGTAAGAACACTGAAGCTTTCTTT.

The CDR3 region has the DNA TGTGCCAGCAGTTACGGGGGGACCCGACCTGAAGCTTTCTTT. Amino acids: CASSYGGTRPEAFF. The chain carries TRBV6-6 and TRBJ1-1; D perhaps matches TRBD1 (5 bases). CDR1 is MNHNY, CDR2 SVGAGI, per germline (reference sequence). CDR3 length: 14 amino acids. V lost 2 bases to trimming and J lost 6 bases, with 13 bases between them.

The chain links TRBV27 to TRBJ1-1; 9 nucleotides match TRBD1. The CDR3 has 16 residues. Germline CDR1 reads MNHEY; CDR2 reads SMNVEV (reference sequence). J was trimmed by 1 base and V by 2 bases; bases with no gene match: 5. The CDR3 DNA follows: TGTGCCAGCAGTTTAAGGGACAGGGCGGGGAACACTGAAGCTTTCTTT. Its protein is CASSLRDRAGNTEAFF.

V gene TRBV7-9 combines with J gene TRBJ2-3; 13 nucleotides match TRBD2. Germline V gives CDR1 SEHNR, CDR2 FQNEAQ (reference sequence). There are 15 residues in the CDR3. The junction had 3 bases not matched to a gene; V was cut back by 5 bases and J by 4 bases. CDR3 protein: CASSMGTSGADTQYF. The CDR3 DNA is TGTGCCAGCAGCATGGGGACTAGCGGGGCAGATACGCAGTATTTT.

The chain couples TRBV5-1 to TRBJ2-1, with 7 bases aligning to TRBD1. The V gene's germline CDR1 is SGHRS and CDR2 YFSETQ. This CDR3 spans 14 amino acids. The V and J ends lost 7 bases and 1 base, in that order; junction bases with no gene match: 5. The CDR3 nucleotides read TGCGCCAGCTCTCAGGGACAGTCCTACAATGAGCAGTTCTTC. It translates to CASSQGQSYNEQFF. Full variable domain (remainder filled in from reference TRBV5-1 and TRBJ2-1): KAGVTQTPRYLIKTRGQQVTLSCSPISGHRSVSWYQQTPGQGLQFLFEYFSETQRNKGNFPGRFSGRQFSNSRSEMNVSTLELGDSALYLCASSQGQSYNEQFFGPGTRLTVL.

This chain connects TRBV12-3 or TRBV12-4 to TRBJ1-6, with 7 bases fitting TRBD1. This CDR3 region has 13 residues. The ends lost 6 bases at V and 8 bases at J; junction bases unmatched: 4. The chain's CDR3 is CASSLRGDSPLHF. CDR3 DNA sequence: TGTGCCAGCAGCCTCAGGGGGGATTCACCCCTCCACTTT.

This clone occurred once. The CDR3: CSASSGTGGQPQHF. The CDR3 DNA sequence: TGCAGTGCTAGTTCCGGGACAGGGGGCCAGCCCCAGCATTTT. The chain uses TRBV20-1 and TRBJ1-5; TRBD1 matches 12 bases. V shed 3 bases and J 7 bases; nucleotides not matched to a gene: 4. Germline values: CDR1 DFQATT, CDR2 SNEGSKA (reference sequence). The CDR3 length is 14 residues.

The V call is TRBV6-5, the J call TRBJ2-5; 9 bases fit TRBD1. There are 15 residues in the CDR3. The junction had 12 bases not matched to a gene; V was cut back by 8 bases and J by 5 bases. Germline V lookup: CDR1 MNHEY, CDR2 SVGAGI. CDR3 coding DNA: TGTGCCAGCGTCATGGGGACAGGGAGGTCGGAGACCCAGTACTTC. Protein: CASVMGTGRSETQYF.

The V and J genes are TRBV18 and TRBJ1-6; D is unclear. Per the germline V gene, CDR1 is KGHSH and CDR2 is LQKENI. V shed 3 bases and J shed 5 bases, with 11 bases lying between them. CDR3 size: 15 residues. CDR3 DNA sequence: TGTGCCAGCTCACCGGCCGGGAGGGATAATTCACCCCTCCACTTT. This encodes CASSPAGRDNSPLHF.

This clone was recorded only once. The CDR3 spells CASSYRTGSEKLFF. CDR3 in DNA: TGTGCCAGCAGCTACCGGACAGGATCAGAAAAACTGTTTTTT. This sequence joins TRBV7-9 and TRBJ1-4; 7 positions agree with TRBD1. V shed 4 bases, J shed 8 bases, and the junction held 7 bases outside the gene matches. Germline CDR1 and CDR2: SEHNR and FQNEAQ (reference sequence). CDR3 length: 14 residues. The whole variable domain, remainder taken from reference TRBV7-9 and TRBJ1-4, is DTGVSQNPRHKITKRGQNVTFRCDPISEHNRLYWYRQTLGQGPEFLTYFQNEAQLEKSRLLSDRFSAERPKGSFSTLEIQRTEQGDSAMYLCASSYRTGSEKLFFGSGTQLSVL.

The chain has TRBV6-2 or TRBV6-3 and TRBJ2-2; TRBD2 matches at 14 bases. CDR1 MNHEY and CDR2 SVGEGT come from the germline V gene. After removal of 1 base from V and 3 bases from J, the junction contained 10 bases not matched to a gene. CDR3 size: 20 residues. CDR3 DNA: TGTGCCAGCAGTTACTTTGGGACTAGCGGGAGAATGGGTTACACCGGGGAGCTGTTTTTT. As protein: CASSYFGTSGRMGYTGELFF.

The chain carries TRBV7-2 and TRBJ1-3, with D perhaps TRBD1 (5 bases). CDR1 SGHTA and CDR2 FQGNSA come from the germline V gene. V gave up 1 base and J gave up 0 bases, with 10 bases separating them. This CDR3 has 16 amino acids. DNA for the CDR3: TGTGCCAGCAGCTTAGAGGCGGGACGCTCTGGAAACACCATATATTTT. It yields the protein CASSLEAGRSGNTIYF.

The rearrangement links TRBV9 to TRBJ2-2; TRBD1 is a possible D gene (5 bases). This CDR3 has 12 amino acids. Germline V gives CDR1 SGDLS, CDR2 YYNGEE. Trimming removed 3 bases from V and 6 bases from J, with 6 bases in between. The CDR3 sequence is CASSGGPGELFF. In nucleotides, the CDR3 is TGTGCCAGCAGCGGGGGCCCCGGGGAGCTGTTTTTT.

The CDR3, as DNA: TGTGCCAGCAGCTCGCGGGAGGGCAGCTCCAGGAGTGGCTACACCTTC. Translated: CASSSREGSSRSGYTF. This chain links TRBV7-9 with TRBJ1-2, with unresolved D. The germline gives CDR1 SEHNR, CDR2 FQNEAQ (reference sequence). The CDR3 extends over 16 amino acids. V shed 4 bases and J shed 7 bases, with 22 bases lying between them.

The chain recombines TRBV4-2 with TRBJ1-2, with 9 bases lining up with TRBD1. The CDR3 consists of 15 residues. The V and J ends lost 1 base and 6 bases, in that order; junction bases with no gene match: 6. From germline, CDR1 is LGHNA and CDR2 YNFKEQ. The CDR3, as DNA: TGTGCCAGCAGCCAAGCCACAGGGGGCCGGGATGGCTACACCTTC. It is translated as CASSQATGGRDGYTF.

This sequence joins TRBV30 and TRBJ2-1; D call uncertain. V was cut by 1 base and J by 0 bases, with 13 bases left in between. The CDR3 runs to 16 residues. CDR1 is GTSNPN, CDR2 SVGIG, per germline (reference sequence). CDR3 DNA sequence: TGTGCCTGGAGTGGGTCCGCAGGCCACTCCTACAATGAGCAGTTCTTC. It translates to CAWSGSAGHSYNEQFF. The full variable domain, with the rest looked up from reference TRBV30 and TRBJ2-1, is SQTIHQWPATLVQPVGSPLSLECTVEGTSNPNLYWYRQAAGRGLQLLFYSVGIGQISSEVPQNLSASRPQDRQFILSSKKLLLSDSGFYLCAWSGSAGHSYNEQFFGPGTRLTVL.